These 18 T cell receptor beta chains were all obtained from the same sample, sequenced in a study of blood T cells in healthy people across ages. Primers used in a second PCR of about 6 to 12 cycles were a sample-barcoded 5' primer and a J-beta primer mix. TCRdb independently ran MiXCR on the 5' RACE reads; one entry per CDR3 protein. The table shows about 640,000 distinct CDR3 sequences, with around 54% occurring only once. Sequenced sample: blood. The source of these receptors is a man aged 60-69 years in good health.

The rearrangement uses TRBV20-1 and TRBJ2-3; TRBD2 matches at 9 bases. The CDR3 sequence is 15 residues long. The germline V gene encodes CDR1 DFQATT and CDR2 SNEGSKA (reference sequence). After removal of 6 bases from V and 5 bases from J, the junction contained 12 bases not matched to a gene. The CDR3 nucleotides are TGCAGTGCCCCTACGGCGGGGGGGGAGGAAGATACGCAGTATTTT. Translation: CSAPTAGGEEDTQYF.

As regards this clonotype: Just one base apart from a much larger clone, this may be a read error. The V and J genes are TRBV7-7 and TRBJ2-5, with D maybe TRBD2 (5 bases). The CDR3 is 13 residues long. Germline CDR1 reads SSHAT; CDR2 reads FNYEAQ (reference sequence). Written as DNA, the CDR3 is TGTGCCAGCAGCTCGGGGTTCCAAGAGGCCCAGTACTTC. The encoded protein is CASSSGFQEAQYF.

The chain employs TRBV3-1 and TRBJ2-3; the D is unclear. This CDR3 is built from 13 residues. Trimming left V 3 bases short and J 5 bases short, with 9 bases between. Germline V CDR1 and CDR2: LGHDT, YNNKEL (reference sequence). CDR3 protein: CASSQVARDTQYF. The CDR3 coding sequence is TGTGCCAGCAGCCAGGTAGCTCGAGATACGCAGTATTTT.

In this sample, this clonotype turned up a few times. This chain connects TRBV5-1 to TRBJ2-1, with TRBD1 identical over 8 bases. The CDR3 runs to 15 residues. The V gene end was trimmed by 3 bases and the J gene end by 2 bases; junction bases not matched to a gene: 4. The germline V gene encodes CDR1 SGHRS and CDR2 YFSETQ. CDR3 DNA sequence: TGCGCCAGCAGCTACGGACAGGGACCCTACAATGAGCAGTTCTTC. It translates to CASSYGQGPYNEQFF.

As DNA, the CDR3 is TGCGCCAGCACTTCTGGAAAGGGAAATCTCGAAGAGACCCAGTACTTC. As protein: CASTSGKGNLEETQYF. The genes are TRBV5-1 and TRBJ2-7; D gene uncertain. Matching the DNA end better, TRBJ2-5 makes the J call doubtful. The CDR3 runs to 16 residues. Germline V gene data show CDR1 as SGHRS and CDR2 as YFSETQ.

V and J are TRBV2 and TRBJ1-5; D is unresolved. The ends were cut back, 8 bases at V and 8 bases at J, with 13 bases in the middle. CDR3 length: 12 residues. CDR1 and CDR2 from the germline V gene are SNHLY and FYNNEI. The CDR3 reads CASSGYREPQHF. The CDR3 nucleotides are TGTGCCAGCTCGGGGTATCGGGAGCCCCAGCATTTT. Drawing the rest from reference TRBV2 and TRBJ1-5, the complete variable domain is EPEVTQTPSHQVTQMGQEVILRCVPISNHLYFYWYRQILGQKVEFLVSFYNNEISEKSEIFDDQFSVERPDGSNFTLKIRSTKLEDSAMYFCASSGYREPQHFGDGTRLSIL.

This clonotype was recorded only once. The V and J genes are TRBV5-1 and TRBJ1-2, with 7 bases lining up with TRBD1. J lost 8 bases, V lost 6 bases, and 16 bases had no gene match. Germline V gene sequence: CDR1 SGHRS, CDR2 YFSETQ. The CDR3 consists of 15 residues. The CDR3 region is CASNSSLYRGEGYTF. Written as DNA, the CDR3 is TGCGCCAGCAACTCCTCCCTGTACAGGGGTGAAGGCTACACCTTC.

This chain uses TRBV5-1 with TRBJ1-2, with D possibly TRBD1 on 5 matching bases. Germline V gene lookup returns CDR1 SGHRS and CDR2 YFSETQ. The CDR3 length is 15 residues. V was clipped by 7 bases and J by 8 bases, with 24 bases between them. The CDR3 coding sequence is TGCGCCAGCGGGTCGACGTCGGGGGTAAGCGTAGGCTACACCTTC. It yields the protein CASGSTSGVSVGYTF. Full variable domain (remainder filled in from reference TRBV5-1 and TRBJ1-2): KAGVTQTPRYLIKTRGQQVTLSCSPISGHRSVSWYQQTPGQGLQFLFEYFSETQRNKGNFPGRFSGRQFSNSRSEMNVSTLELGDSALYLCASGSTSGVSVGYTFGSGTRLTVV.

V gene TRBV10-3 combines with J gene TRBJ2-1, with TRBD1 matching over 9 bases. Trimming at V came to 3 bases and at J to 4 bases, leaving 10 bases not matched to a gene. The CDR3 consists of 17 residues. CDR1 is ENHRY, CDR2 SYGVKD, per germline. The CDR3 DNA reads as TGTGCCATCAGTGAAGAACCGGGACAGGGCCCATACAATGAGCAGTTCTTC. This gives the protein CAISEEPGQGPYNEQFF.

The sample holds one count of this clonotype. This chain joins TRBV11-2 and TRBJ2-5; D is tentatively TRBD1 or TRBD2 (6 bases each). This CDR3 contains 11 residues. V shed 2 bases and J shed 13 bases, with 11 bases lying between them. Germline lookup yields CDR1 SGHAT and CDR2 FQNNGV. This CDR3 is CASSLYREAYF. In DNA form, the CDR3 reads TGTGCCAGCAGCTTATACAGGGAGGCGTACTTC.

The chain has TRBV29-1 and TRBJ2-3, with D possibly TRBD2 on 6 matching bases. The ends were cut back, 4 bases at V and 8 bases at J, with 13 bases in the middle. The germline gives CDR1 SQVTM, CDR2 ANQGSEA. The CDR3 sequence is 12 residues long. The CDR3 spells CSVGLVGGTQYF. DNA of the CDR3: TGCAGCGTTGGGCTCGTGGGAGGTACGCAGTATTTT.

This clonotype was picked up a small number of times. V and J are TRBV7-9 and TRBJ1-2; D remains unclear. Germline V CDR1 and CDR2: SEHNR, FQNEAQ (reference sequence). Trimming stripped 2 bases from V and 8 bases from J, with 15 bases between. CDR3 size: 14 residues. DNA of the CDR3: TGTGCCAGCAGCTTAAAAAACCTGGTTGTAGGCTACACCTTC. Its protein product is CASSLKNLVVGYTF.

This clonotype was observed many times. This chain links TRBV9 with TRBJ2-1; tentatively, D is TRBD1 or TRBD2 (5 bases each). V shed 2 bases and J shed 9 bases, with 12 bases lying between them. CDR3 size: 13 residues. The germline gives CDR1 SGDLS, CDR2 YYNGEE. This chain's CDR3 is CASSVRGMGEQFF. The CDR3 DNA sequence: TGTGCCAGCAGCGTGAGGGGTATGGGTGAGCAGTTCTTC. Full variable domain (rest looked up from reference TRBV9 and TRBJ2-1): DSGVTQTPKHLITATGQRVTLRCSPRSGDLSVYWYQQSLDQGLQFLIQYYNGEERAKGNILERFSAQQFPDLHSELNLSSLELGDSALYFCASSVRGMGEQFFGPGTRLTVL.

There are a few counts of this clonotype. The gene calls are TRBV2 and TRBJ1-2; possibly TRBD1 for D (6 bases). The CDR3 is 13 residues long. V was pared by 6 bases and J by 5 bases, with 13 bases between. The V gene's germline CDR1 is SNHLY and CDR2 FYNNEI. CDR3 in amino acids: CASSYRVEYGYTF. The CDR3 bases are TGTGCCAGCAGCTACAGGGTAGAGTATGGCTACACCTTC.

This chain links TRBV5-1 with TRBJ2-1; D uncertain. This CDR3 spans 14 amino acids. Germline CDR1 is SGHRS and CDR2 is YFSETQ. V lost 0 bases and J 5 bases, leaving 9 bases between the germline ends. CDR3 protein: CASSLAWDHNEQFF. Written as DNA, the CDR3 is TGCGCCAGCAGCTTGGCCTGGGATCACAATGAGCAGTTCTTC. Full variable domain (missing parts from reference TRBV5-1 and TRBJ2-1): KAGVTQTPRYLIKTRGQQVTLSCSPISGHRSVSWYQQTPGQGLQFLFEYFSETQRNKGNFPGRFSGRQFSNSRSEMNVSTLELGDSALYLCASSLAWDHNEQFFGPGTRLTVL.

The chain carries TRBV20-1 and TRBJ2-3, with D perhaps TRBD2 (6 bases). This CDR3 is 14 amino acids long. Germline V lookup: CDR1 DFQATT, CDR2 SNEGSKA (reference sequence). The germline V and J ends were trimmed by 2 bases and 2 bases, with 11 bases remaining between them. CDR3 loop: CSARWAGPTDTQYF. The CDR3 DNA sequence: TGCAGTGCTAGATGGGCGGGGCCCACAGATACGCAGTATTTT.

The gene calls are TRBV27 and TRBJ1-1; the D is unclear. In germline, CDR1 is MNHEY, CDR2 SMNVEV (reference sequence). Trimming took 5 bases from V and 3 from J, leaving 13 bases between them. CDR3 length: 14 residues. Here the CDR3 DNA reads TGTGCCAGCAGTAAACGGGCGGCGCACACTGAAGCTTTCTTT. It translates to CASSKRAAHTEAFF.

The CDR3 sequence is CASSLGQGTHTEAFF. The CDR3 DNA follows: TGCGCCAGCAGCTTGGGGCAGGGGACGCACACTGAAGCTTTCTTT. The chain carries TRBV5-1 and TRBJ1-1, with D possibly being TRBD1 (6 bases). CDR3 length: 15 amino acids. The V gene's germline CDR1 is SGHRS and CDR2 YFSETQ. V was clipped by 0 bases and J by 3 bases, with 12 bases between them.